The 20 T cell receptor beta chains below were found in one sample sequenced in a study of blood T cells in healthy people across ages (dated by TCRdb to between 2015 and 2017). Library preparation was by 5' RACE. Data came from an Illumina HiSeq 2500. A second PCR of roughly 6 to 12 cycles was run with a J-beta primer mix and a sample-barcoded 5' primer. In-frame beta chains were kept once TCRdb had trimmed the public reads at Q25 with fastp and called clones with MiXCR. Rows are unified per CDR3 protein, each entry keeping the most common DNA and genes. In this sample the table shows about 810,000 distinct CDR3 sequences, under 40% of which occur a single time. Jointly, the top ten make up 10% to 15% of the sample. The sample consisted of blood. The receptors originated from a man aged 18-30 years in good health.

CDR3 DNA: TGTGCCAGCAGCGACGGACGGTACCAAGAGACCCAGTACTTC. It translates to CASSDGRYQETQYF. The rearrangement uses TRBV9 and TRBJ2-5; D is unresolved. The V end was cut by 3 bases, the J end by 0 bases, with 9 bases between. Per the germline V gene, CDR1 is SGDLS and CDR2 is YYNGEE. The CDR3 consists of 14 residues. The variable domain in full, completed from reference TRBV9 and TRBJ2-5, reads DSGVTQTPKHLITATGQRVTLRCSPRSGDLSVYWYQQSLDQGLQFLIQYYNGEERAKGNILERFSAQQFPDLHSELNLSSLELGDSALYFCASSDGRYQETQYFGPGTRLLVL.

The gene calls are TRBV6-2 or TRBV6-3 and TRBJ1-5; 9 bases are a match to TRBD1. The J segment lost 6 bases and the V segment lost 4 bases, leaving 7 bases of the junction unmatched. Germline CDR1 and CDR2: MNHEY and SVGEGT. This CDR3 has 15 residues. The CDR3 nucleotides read TGTGCCAGCAGTTCCCGACAGGGGGTTACTCAGCCCCAGCATTTT. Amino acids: CASSSRQGVTQPQHF.

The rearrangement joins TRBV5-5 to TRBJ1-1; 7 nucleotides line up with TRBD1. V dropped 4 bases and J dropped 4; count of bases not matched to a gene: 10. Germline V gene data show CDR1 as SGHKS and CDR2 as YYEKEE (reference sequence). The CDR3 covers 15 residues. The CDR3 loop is CASSLRGTVGTEAFF. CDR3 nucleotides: TGTGCCAGCAGCCTACGTGGGACAGTTGGCACTGAAGCTTTCTTT.

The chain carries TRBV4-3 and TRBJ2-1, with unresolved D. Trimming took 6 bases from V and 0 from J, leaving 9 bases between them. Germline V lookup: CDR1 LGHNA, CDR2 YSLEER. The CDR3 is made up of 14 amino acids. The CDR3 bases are TGCGCCAGCAGTAGTTTAAGCTCCTACAATGAGCAGTTCTTC. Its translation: CASSSLSSYNEQFF.

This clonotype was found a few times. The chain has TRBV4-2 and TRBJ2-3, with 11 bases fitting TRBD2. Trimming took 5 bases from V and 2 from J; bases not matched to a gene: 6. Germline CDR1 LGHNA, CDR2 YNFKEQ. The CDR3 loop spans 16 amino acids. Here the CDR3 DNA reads TGTGCCAGCAGCACCCGACTAGCGGGGTCCACAGATACGCAGTATTTT. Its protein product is CASSTRLAGSTDTQYF.

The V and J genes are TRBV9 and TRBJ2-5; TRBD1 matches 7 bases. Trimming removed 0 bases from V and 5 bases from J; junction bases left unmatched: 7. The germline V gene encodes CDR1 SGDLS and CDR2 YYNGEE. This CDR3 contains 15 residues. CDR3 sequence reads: CASSVAAGGEETQYF. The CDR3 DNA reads TGTGCCAGCAGCGTAGCGGCAGGGGGTGAGGAGACCCAGTACTTC.

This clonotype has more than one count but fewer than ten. The CDR3 here is CSANKGLAGGGDTQYF. CDR3 nucleotide sequence: TGCAGTGCCAATAAAGGACTAGCAGGGGGTGGGGATACGCAGTATTTT. The chain links TRBV20-1 to TRBJ2-3; D might be TRBD2 (8 bases). From germline, CDR1 is DFQATT and CDR2 SNEGSKA (reference sequence). CDR3 length: 16 amino acids. Deletions cut 6 bases from V and 6 bases from J, with 25 bases between.

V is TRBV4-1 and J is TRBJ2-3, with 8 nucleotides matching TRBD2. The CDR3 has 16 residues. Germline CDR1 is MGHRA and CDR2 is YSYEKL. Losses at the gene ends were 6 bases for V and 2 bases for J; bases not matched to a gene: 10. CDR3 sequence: CASRDPRGASTDTQYF. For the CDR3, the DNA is TGCGCCAGCAGAGACCCGCGGGGGGCCTCCACAGATACGCAGTATTTT.

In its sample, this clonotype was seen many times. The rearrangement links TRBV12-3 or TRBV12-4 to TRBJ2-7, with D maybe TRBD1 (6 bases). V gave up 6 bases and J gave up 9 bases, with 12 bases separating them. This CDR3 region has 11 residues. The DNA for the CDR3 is TGTGCCAGCAGCCCAGGGGTTGCGCAGTACTTC. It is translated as CASSPGVAQYF.

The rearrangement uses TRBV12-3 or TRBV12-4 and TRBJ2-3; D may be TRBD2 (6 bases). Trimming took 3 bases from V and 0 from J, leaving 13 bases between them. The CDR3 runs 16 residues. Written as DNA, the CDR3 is TGTGCCAGCAGTTTGGGGGGAACACCGAGCACAGATACGCAGTATTTT. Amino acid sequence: CASSLGGTPSTDTQYF.

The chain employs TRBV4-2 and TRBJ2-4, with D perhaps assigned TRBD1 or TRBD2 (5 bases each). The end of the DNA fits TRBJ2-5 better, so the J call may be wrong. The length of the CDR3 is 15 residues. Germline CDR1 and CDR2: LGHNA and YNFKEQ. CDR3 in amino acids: CASSQDWGSKETQYF. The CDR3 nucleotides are TGTGCCAGCAGCCAAGATTGGGGGTCCAAGGAGACCCAGTACTTC.

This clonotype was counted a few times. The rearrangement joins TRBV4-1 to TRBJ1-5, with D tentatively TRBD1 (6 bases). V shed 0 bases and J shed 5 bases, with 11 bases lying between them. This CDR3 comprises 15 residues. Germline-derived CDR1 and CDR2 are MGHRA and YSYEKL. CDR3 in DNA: TGCGCCAGCAGCCAAGATGGCCAGGGGTATCAGCCCCAGCATTTT. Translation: CASSQDGQGYQPQHF.

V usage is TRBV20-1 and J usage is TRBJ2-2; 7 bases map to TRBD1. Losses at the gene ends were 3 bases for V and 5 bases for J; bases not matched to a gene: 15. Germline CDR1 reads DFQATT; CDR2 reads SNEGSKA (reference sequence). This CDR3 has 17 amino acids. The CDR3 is CSASYVRGRKGTGELFF. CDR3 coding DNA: TGCAGTGCTAGCTACGTTAGGGGGCGAAAAGGGACCGGGGAGCTGTTTTTT.

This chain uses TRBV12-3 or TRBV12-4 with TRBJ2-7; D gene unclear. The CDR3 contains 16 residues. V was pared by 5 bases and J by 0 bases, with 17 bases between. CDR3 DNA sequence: TGTGCCAGCAGTCCCGGGCCGGGCTCAAGCTCCTACGAGCAGTACTTC. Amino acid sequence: CASSPGPGSSSYEQYF.

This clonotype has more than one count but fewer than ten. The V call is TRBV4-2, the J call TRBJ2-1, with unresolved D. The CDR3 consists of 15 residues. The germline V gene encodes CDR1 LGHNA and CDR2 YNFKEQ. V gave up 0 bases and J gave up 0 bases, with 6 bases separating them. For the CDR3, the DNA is TGTGCCAGCAGCCAAGAATGGTTCTCCTACAATGAGCAGTTCTTC. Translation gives CASSQEWFSYNEQFF.

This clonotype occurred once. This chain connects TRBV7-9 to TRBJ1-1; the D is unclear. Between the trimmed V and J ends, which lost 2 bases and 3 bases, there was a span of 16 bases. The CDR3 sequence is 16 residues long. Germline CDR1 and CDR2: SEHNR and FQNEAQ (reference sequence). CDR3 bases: TGTGCCAGCAGCTTATTTAATTACGGAGAAGACACTGAAGCTTTCTTT. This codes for CASSLFNYGEDTEAFF.

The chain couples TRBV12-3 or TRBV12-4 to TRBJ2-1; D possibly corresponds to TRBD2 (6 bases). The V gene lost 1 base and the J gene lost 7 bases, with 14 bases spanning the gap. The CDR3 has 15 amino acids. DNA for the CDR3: TGTGCCAGCAGTTTAGGGACGGGCGGGGTGAATGAGCAGTTCTTC. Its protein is CASSLGTGGVNEQFF.

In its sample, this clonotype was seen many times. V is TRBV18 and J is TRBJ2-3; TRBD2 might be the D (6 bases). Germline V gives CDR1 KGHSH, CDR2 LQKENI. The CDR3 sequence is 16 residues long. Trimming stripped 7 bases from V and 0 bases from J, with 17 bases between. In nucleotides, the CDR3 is TGTGCCAGCTTCGGGGGAGACCCCTCTAGCACAGATACGCAGTATTTT. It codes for CASFGGDPSSTDTQYF. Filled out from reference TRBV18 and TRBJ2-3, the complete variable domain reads NAGVMQNPRHLVRRRGQEARLRCSPMKGHSHVYWYRQLPEEGLKFMVYLQKENIIDESGMPKERFSAEFPKEGPSILRIQQVVRGDSAAYFCASFGGDPSSTDTQYFGPGTRLTVL.

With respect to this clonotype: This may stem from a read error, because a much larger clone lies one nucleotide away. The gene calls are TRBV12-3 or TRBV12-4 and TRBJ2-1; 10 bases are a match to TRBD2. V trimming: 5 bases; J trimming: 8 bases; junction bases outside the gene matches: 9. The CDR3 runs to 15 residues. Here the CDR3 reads CASSRKRGGFDEQFF. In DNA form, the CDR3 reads TGTGCCAGCAGTCGCAAGCGGGGGGGTTTCGATGAGCAGTTCTTC.

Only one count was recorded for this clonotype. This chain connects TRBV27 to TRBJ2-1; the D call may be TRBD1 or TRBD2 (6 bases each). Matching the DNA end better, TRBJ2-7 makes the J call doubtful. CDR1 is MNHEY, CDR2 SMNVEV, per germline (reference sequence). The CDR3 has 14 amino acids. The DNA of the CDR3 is TGTGCCAGCAGTTTAGGGGGGCCCGACAATGAGCAGTACTTC. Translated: CASSLGGPDNEQYF.